This TCR beta chain was recovered during a study of shared clonotypes between healthy human individuals. Sequencing was performed with immunoSEQ multiplex PCR; in TCRdb, only in-frame clones are kept and a portion is missing. The repertoire includes 1.5 million to 1.9 million clones, roughly 98% of them detected once, and roughly 0.4% sits in the top ten. The specimen was naive CD4+ T cells sorted from blood. The subset was: CD45RA+ positively selected. The sequence was collected from a man aged 25-40 years in good health.

The CDR3 reads CASRPGTSGRGNEQFF. CDR3 sequence (DNA): TGTGCCAGCAGACCTGGGACTAGCGGGAGGGGTAATGAGCAGTTCTTC. This chain uses TRBV28 with TRBJ2-1; 16 nucleotides align to TRBD2. This CDR3 comprises 16 residues. The J segment lost 7 bases and the V segment lost 6 bases, leaving 6 bases of the junction unmatched. CDR1 and CDR2 from the germline V gene are MDHEN and SYDVKM.